Listed here are 6 T cell receptor beta chains from one sample, sequenced in a study of cytomegalovirus exposure and HLA in healthy donors listed by TCRdb under 2017. The protocol used for the library was the immunoSEQ multiplex PCR assay. For the multiplex PCR, a mixture combining 60 forward primers for TCR Vbeta segments and 13 reverse primers for TCR Jbeta segments was used. TCRdb stores this immuneACCESS table with in-frame sequences only. Part of the clones is absent; in the studies checked, under half of the shortfall reflects unresolved V genes, and no reason is known for the rest. This sample lists approximately 180,000 clones; approximately 84% were detected once. The ten largest clones capture around 4.8% of the sample. Source material: PBMCs. The receptors shown here come from a girl between 10 and 17 years old in good health and CMV-seropositive.

The CDR3 DNA sequence: TGTGCCAGCAAAAGACAGACTGGAAACACCATATATTTT. Translation: CASKRQTGNTIYF. This rearrangement joins TRBV11-2 to TRBJ1-3; D perhaps matches TRBD1 (5 bases). Trimming pared 7 bases from V and 2 bases from J, leaving 9 bases between. Germline V CDR1 and CDR2: SGHAT, FQNNGV. The CDR3 has 13 residues.

The chain employs TRBV5-1 and TRBJ2-5; 7 bases are a match to TRBD2. This CDR3 contains 17 residues. Unmatched junction bases numbered 12, after V lost 3 bases and J lost 1 base. Germline V lookup: CDR1 SGHRS, CDR2 YFSETQ. CDR3 nucleotide sequence: TGCGCCAGCAGCTCGAGCGGGGCTACTAAGCTCCAAGAGACCCAGTACTTC. Protein product: CASSSSGATKLQETQYF.

The V and J genes are TRBV6-1 and TRBJ2-3; D might be TRBD2 (6 bases). The CDR3 length is 13 residues. The germline V gene encodes CDR1 MNHNS and CDR2 SASEGT. Trimming shortened V by 3 bases and J by 6 bases, and 10 bases separated the two germline ends. This chain's CDR3 is CASSDQRGDTQYF. The CDR3 DNA reads as TGTGCCAGCAGTGATCAACGGGGGGATACGCAGTATTTT.

The chain links TRBV7-9 to TRBJ2-7, with 8 nucleotides matching TRBD2. V lost 3 bases, J lost 3 bases, and 4 bases stayed unmatched. CDR1 and CDR2 from the germline V gene are SEHNR and FQNEAQ (reference sequence). The CDR3 spans 14 residues. The CDR3 region is CASSFSGTSYEQYF. The CDR3 DNA follows: TGTGCCAGCAGCTTCTCCGGGACTAGCTACGAGCAGTACTTC.

This clone was picked up a small number of times. This sequence joins TRBV4-2 and TRBJ1-5, with a possible D match to TRBD1 (6 bases). V lost 0 bases and J 3 bases, leaving 15 bases between the germline ends. Germline loops: CDR1 LGHNA, CDR2 YNFKEQ. The CDR3 is 17 amino acids. The CDR3 reads CASSQDLEDSVNQPQHF. DNA of the CDR3: TGTGCCAGCAGCCAAGATCTGGAGGACAGCGTCAATCAGCCCCAGCATTTT.

The chain is built from TRBV2 and TRBJ1-6; no reliable D call. Germline V CDR1 and CDR2: SNHLY, FYNNEI. This CDR3 is built from 12 residues. Trimming stripped 6 bases from V and 8 bases from J, with 8 bases between. CDR3 nucleotide sequence: TGTGCCAGCAGACGACGGGATTCACCCCTCCACTTT. Its translation: CASRRRDSPLHF.